The clone carrying this TCR beta chain has only one observation. V lost 4 bases and J 4 bases, leaving 8 bases between the germline ends. This CDR3 region has 13 residues. Germline V gene lookup returns CDR1 SGHTA and CDR2 FQGNSA. This sample is drawn from a study of shared clonotypes between healthy human individuals. Partitioning of CD4+ cells yielded a CD45RA+ naive subset and a CD45RA-negative memory subset. The data were produced by immunoSEQ multiplex PCR, yet TCRdb's version contains in-frame clones alone and is incomplete. Here the sample spans 600,000 to 700,000 clones, around 73% being singletons.

The receptor was derived from a woman in her 30s in good health. This chain links TRBV7-2 with TRBJ1-5; D might be TRBD1 (5 bases). Sequenced input: memory CD4+ T cells sorted from blood. Subset denoted: CD45RA-negative fraction. The CDR3 DNA reads as TGTGCCAGCAGCTGGGACCGAAATCAGCCCCAGCATTTT. Protein sequence: CASSWDRNQPQHF.